This T cell receptor (beta chain) is from a study of spatial heterogeneity in lung cancer. Using its own MiXCR run on the 5' RACE reads, TCRdb lists one record per CDR3 protein. The table includes some 44,000 distinct CDR3 sequences, approximately 15% detected once. The time point here: sample taken at primary tumor resection. Whole RNA from tumor, nontumor lung or frozen PBMC was sequenced unsorted. Germline assignment: CDR1 SGHDN and CDR2 FVKESK. The CDR3 is 15 amino acids. Trimming stripped 4 bases from V and 3 bases from J, with 12 bases between. This clonotype was seen a handful of times. This chain uses TRBV14 with TRBJ2-2; either TRBD1 or TRBD2 may fit D (5 bases each). Specimen: PBMCs, collected at surgery. This receptor was obtained from a male donor with early-stage non-small cell lung cancer. This CDR3 reads CASSPNGAHTGELFF. CDR3 sequence (DNA): TGTGCCAGCAGCCCCAACGGGGCTCACACCGGGGAGCTGTTTTTT. The full variable domain, with the rest looked up from reference TRBV14 and TRBJ2-2, is EAGVTQFPSHSVIEKGQTVTLRCDPISGHDNLYWYRRVMGKEIKFLLHFVKESKQDESGMPNNRFLAERTGGTYSTLKVQPAELEDSGVYFCASSPNGAHTGELFFGEGSRLTVL.